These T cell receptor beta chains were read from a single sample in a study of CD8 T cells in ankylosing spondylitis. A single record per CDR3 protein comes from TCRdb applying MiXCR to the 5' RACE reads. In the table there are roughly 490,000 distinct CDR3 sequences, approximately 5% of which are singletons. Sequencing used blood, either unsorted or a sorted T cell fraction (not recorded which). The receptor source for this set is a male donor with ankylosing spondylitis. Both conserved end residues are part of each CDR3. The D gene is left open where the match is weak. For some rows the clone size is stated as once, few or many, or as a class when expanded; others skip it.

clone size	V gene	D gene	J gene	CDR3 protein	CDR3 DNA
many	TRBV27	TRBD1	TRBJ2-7	CAGQGSAEQYF	TGTGCCGGACAGGGATCGGCCGAGCAGTACTTC
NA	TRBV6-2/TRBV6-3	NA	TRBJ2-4	CASSSSRPLAKNIQYF	TGTGCCAGCAGTTCGAGCAGACCTCTAGCCAAAAACATTCAGTACTTC
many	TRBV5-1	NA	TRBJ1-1	CASSLVEGWTEAFF	TGCGCCAGCAGCTTGGTCGAGGGTTGGACTGAAGCTTTCTTT
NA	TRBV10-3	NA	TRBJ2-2	CATRLDEVGELFF	TGTGCCACAAGGTTGGATGAGGTCGGGGAGCTGTTTTTT
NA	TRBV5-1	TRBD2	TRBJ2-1	CASSPFASGYYNEQFF	TGCGCCAGCAGCCCCTTCGCTAGCGGATATTACAATGAGCAGTTCTTC
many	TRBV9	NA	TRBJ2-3	CASSVSARTDTQYF	TGTGCCAGCAGCGTTTCTGCGCGCACAGATACGCAGTATTTT
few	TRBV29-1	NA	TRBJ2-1	CSVAHTGSSYNEQFF	TGCAGCGTCGCTCACACAGGGAGCTCCTACAATGAGCAGTTCTTC
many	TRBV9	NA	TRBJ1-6	CASSVARGANSPLHF	TGTGCCAGCAGCGTAGCACGTGGGGCTAATTCACCCCTCCACTTT
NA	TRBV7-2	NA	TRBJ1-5	CASSRDFSQPQHF	TGTGCCAGCTCGCGGGACTTCAGTCAGCCCCAGCATTTT
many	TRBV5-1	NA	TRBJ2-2	CASSLAGRHTGELFF	TGCGCCAGCAGCTTGGCCGGGCGACACACCGGGGAGCTGTTTTTT
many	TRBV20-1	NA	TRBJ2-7	CSALDRHSPYEQYF	TGCAGTGCCCTTGACAGGCACTCCCCCTACGAGCAGTACTTC
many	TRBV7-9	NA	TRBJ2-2	CASSTQAAGELFF	TGTGCCAGCAGCACCCAAGCGGCCGGGGAGCTGTTTTTT
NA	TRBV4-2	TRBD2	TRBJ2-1	CASSPGLAGAYEQFF	TGTGCCAGCAGCCCCGGGCTAGCGGGAGCTTATGAGCAGTTCTTC
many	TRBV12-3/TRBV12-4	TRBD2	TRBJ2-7	CASSLVTSLEQYF	TGTGCCAGCAGTTTGGTGACTAGCCTCGAGCAGTACTTC
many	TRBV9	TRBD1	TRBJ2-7	CASSSGQGPDGQYF	TGTGCCAGCAGCTCCGGACAGGGCCCCGATGGGCAGTACTTC
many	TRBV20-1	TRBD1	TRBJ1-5	CSASRRGLKPQHF	TGCAGTGCTAGTCGCAGGGGGCTTAAGCCCCAGCATTTT
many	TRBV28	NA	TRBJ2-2	CASSLLYTGELFF	TGTGCCAGCAGTTTACTTTACACCGGGGAGCTGTTTTTT
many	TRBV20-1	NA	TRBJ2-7	CSARGPQVSLSYEQYF	TGCAGTGCTAGAGGCCCACAGGTGAGCCTCTCCTACGAGCAGTACTTC
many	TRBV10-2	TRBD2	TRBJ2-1	CASSWLAGDNEQFF	TGCGCCAGCAGTTGGTTAGCGGGAGATAATGAGCAGTTCTTC
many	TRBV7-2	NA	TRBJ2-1	CASRVSGTSYNEQFF	TGTGCCAGCAGGGTTAGCGGTACCTCCTACAATGAGCAGTTCTTC
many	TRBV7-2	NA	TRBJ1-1	CASSLVVGRDGPEAFF	TGTGCCAGCAGCTTAGTGGTGGGAAGGGATGGCCCTGAAGCTTTCTTT
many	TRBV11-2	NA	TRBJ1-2	CASSLDLGSYGYTF	TGTGCCAGCAGCTTAGACTTGGGCAGCTATGGCTACACCTTC
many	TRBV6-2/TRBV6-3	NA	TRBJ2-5	CASKGRQETQYF	TGTGCCAGCAAGGGCAGACAAGAGACCCAGTACTTC
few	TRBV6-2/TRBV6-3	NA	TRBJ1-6	CASSPDSPGSPLHF	TGTGCCAGCAGTCCCGACTCACCGGGGTCACCCCTCCACTTT
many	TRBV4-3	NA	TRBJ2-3	CASSQDKRGTDTQYF	TGCGCCAGCAGCCAAGATAAGAGGGGAACAGATACGCAGTATTTT
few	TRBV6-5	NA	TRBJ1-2	CASSFLSGMYGYTF	TGTGCCAGCAGTTTTCTGTCAGGAATGTATGGCTACACCTTC
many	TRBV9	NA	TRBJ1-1	CASSVVGGNTEAFF	TGTGCCAGCAGCGTAGTAGGAGGGAACACTGAAGCTTTCTTT
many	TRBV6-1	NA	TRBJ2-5	CASSPTVGRGTETQYF	TGTGCCAGCAGTCCGACGGTAGGGCGGGGCACAGAGACCCAGTACTTC
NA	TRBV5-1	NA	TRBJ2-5	CASREGETQYF	TGCGCCAGCAGAGAGGGTGAGACCCAGTACTTC
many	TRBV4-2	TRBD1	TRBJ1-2	CASSPSEGAVYGYTF	TGTGCCAGCAGCCCCTCTGAGGGGGCCGTCTATGGCTACACCTTC
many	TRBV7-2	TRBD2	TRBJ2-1	CASSSRPGLEQFF	TGTGCCAGCAGCTCAAGACCGGGACTAGAGCAGTTCTTC
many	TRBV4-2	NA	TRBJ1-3	CASSQGVGRISGNTIYF	TGTGCCAGCAGCCAAGGGGTAGGACGGATCTCTGGAAACACCATATATTTT
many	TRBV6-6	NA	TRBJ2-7	CASGRELGEQYF	TGTGCCAGCGGCCGGGAGTTAGGCGAGCAGTACTTC
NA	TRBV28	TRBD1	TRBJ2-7	CASSLWGTGGPYEQYF	TGTGCCAGCAGTTTATGGGGGACAGGGGGTCCCTACGAGCAGTACTTC
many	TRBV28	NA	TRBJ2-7	CASVLGGIQDEQYF	TGTGCCAGCGTCCTGGGGGGCATCCAGGACGAGCAGTACTTC
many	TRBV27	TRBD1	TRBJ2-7	CASSPGTGAAYEQYF	TGTGCCAGCAGTCCGGGGACAGGGGCTGCCTACGAGCAGTACTTC
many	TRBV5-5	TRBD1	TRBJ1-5	CASSAGQGYQPQHF	TGTGCCAGCAGCGCCGGACAGGGTTATCAGCCCCAGCATTTT
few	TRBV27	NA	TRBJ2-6	CASSSAPGIGANVLTF	TGTGCCAGCAGTTCCGCACCAGGGATTGGGGCCAACGTCCTGACTTTC
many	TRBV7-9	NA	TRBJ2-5	CASSLGTLRQETQYF	TGTGCCAGCAGCCTCGGGACACTCAGGCAAGAGACCCAGTACTTC
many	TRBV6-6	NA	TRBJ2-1	CASSFTNNEQFF	TGTGCCAGCAGTTTTACTAACAATGAGCAGTTCTTC
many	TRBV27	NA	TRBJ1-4	CASSSGSINEKLFF	TGTGCCAGCAGCTCCGGGTCTATTAATGAAAAACTGTTTTTT
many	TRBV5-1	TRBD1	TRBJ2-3	CASSHTGESTDTQYF	TGCGCCAGCAGCCACACAGGGGAATCAACAGATACGCAGTATTTT
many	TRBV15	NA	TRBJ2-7	CATSSLYEQYF	TGTGCCACCAGCAGCCTTTACGAGCAGTACTTC
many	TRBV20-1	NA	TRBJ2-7	CSAGRLYEQYF	TGCAGTGCTGGGAGATTATACGAGCAGTACTTC
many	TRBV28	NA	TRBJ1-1	CATGRPGEMNTEAFF	TGTGCCACCGGCCGGCCAGGGGAGATGAACACTGAAGCTTTCTTT
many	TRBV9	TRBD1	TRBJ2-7	CASSVGGTGTYEQYF	TGTGCCAGCAGCGTAGGCGGGACAGGGACCTACGAGCAGTACTTC